Shown below are 2 T cell receptor beta chains from a single sample sequenced in a study of T cells in Graves' hyperthyroidism and ophthalmopathy. RNA transcripts served as the template for amplifying TCR beta CDR3 regions. First-round RT-PCR of the TCR CDR3 relied on the HTBI primer set. TCRdb re-called the multiplex PCR reads through MiXCR, storing one row per CDR3 protein. This table has hundreds of thousands of distinct CDR3 sequences, around 40% appearing once. Sequencing input: blood. These receptors originate from a woman between 40 and 55 years old with Graves' hyperthyroidism.

The chain has TRBV7-8 and TRBJ2-5; 8 nucleotides agree with TRBD1. The CDR3 totals 15 residues. The trim removed 8 bases at V and 4 bases at J, leaving 12 bases unmatched. Germline V gene lookup returns CDR1 SGHVS and CDR2 FQNEAQ. The CDR3 protein is CASGVAGGGLETQYF. As DNA, the CDR3 is TGTGCCAGCGGCGTCGCAGGGGGCGGTTTAGAGACCCAGTACTTC.

This clonotype was seen ten or more times. This sequence joins TRBV7-2 and TRBJ1-1, with TRBD1 as a possible D gene (6 bases). Trimming cost V 0 bases and J 6 bases, with 14 bases left between them. This CDR3 region has 15 residues. Looked up from germline, CDR1 is SGHTA and CDR2 is FQGNSA. CDR3 in DNA: TGTGCCAGCAGCTTAGCAACAGGGAGTATCGCTGAAGCTTTCTTT. Its translation is CASSLATGSIAEAFF. The full variable domain, completed using reference TRBV7-2 and TRBJ1-1, is GAGVSQSPSNKVTEKGKDVELRCDPISGHTALYWYRQSLGQGLEFLIYFQGNSAPDKSGLPSDRFSAERTGGSVSTLTIQRTQQEDSAVYLCASSLATGSIAEAFFGQGTRLTVV.